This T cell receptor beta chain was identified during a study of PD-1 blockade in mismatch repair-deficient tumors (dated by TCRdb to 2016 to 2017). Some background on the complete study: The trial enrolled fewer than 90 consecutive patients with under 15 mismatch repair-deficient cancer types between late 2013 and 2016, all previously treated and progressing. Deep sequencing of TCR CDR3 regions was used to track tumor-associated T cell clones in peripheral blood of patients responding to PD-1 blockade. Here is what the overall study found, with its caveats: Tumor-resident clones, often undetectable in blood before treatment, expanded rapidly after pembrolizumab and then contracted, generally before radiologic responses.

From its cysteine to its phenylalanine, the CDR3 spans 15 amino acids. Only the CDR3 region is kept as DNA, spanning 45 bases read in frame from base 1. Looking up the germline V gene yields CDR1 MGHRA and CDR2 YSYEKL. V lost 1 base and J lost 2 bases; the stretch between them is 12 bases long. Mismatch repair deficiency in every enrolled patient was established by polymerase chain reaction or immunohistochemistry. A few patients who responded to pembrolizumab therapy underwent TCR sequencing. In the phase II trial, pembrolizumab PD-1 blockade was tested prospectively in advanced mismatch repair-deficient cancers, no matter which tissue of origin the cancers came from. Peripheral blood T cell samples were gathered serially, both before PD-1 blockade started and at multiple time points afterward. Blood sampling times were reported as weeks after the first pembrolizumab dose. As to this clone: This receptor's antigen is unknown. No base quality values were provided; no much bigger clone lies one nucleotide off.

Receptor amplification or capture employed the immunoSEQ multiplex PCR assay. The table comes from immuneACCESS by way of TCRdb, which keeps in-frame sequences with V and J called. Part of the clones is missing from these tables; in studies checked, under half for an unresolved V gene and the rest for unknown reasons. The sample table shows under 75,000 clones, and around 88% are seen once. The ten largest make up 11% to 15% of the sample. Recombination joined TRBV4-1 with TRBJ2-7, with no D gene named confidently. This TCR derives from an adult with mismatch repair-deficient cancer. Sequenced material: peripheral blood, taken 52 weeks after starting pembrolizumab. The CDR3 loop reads CASSQAVGSPYEQYF. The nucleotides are TGCGCCAGCAGCCAAGCGGTGGGAAGCCCCTACGAGCAGTACTTC.